The 17 T cell receptor beta chains below all came from one sample that was sequenced in a study of PD-1 blockade in classical Hodgkin lymphoma. Here immunoSEQ multiplex PCR was the method, and the copy in TCRdb shows in-frame clones only, minus some. Here the sample spans 35,000 to 45,000 clones, around nine tenths being singletons. Brentuximab vedotin exposure varied among the patients, all of whom had relapsed after autologous stem cell transplantation. The material sequenced was peripheral blood mononuclear cells (PBMCs), taken before the second cycle of nivolumab. The receptors derive from a human donor with classical Hodgkin lymphoma.

V and J are TRBV6-5 and TRBJ2-7; 8 bases agree with TRBD1. The CDR3 is 14 amino acids. CDR1 and CDR2 from the germline V gene are MNHEY and SVGAGI. V lost 5 bases and J lost 1; bases outside the gene matches: 4. The CDR3 spells CASSLQGASYEQYF. In nucleotides, the CDR3 is TGTGCCAGCAGTCTCCAGGGGGCTTCCTACGAGCAGTACTTC.

This clone was seen only once. The chain has TRBV5-1 and TRBJ2-7, with D possibly matching TRBD2 (6 bases). The V end was cut by 3 bases, the J end by 4 bases, with 14 bases between. CDR1 and CDR2 (germline): SGHRS, YFSETQ. The CDR3 has 14 residues. CDR3 in amino acids: CASSSRRRDYEQYF. DNA for the CDR3: TGCGCCAGCAGCTCCCGACGGAGGGATTACGAGCAGTACTTC. Supplemented by reference TRBV5-1 and TRBJ2-7, the full variable domain reads KAGVTQTPRYLIKTRGQQVTLSCSPISGHRSVSWYQQTPGQGLQFLFEYFSETQRNKGNFPGRFSGRQFSNSRSEMNVSTLELGDSALYLCASSSRRRDYEQYFGPGTRLTVT.

This clone was seen only once. This sequence joins TRBV2 and TRBJ1-5, with D possibly being TRBD1 (6 bases). Trimming stripped 3 bases from V and 6 bases from J, with 12 bases between. Germline CDR1 and CDR2: SNHLY and FYNNEI. The CDR3 consists of 14 residues. CDR3 DNA: TGTGCCAGCAGTGAGTACAGGGTTCTTCAGCCCCAGCATTTT. This translates into CASSEYRVLQPQHF.

The CDR3 nucleotides read TGTGCTAGTGGGCGAATTTTCCTAGACAGGTTGAGCGATGAGCAGTTCTTC. It is translated as CASGRIFLDRLSDEQFF. The rearrangement joins TRBV12-5 to TRBJ2-1; possible D gene TRBD1, 6 bases. The CDR3 runs 17 residues. Per the germline V gene, CDR1 is LGHNT and CDR2 is FRNRAP. The V end was cut by 6 bases, the J end by 8 bases, with 26 bases between.

V usage is TRBV23-1 and J usage is TRBJ2-7, with 9 bases identical to TRBD1. TRBV23-1 is recorded as an ORF, its role being uncertain. The V and J ends lost 0 bases and 5 bases, in that order; junction bases with no gene match: 11. The CDR3 runs 17 residues. The CDR3 here is CASSQSPGTGPRHEQYF. CDR3 sequence (DNA): TGCGCCAGCAGTCAATCCCCCGGGACAGGGCCGCGCCACGAGCAGTACTTC.

The rearrangement uses TRBV15 and TRBJ1-4, with D perhaps TRBD1 (6 bases). The V gene's germline CDR1 is LNHNV and CDR2 YYDKDF (reference sequence). The CDR3 has 15 residues. V lost 2 bases, J lost 10 bases, and 17 bases lay in between. DNA for the CDR3: TGTGCCACCAGCAGATTAGGGACATTCGCTGGAAAACTGTTTTTT. As protein: CATSRLGTFAGKLFF.

This chain joins TRBV6-1 and TRBJ2-6; D is perhaps TRBD1 (6 bases). The V gene's germline CDR1 is MNHNS and CDR2 SASEGT. Trimming stripped 6 bases from V and 1 base from J, with 19 bases between. This CDR3 is 18 amino acids long. The CDR3 DNA sequence: TGTGCCAGCAGAGAACAGGGATTTCCGAGGTCTGGGGCCAACGTCCTGACTTTC. This sequence encodes CASREQGFPRSGANVLTF.

The chain combines TRBV19 with TRBJ1-4, with D unresolved. The CDR3 runs to 14 residues. Germline CDR1 is LNHDA and CDR2 is SQIVND (reference sequence). Trimming pared 2 bases from V and 4 bases from J, leaving 8 bases between. The chain's CDR3 is CASSITLVNEKLFF. The CDR3 bases are TGTGCCAGTAGTATAACGCTCGTTAATGAAAAACTGTTTTTT. Using reference TRBV19 and TRBJ1-4 for the parts outside the CDR3, the full variable domain is DGGITQSPKYLFRKEGQNVTLSCEQNLNHDAMYWYRQDPGQGLRLIYYSQIVNDFQKGDIAEGYSVSREKKESFPLTVTSAQKNPTAFYLCASSITLVNEKLFFGSGTQLSVL.

V and J are TRBV9 and TRBJ2-4; no clear D gene. The germline V gene encodes CDR1 SGDLS and CDR2 YYNGEE. Between the trimmed V and J ends, which lost 0 bases and 8 bases, there was a span of 12 bases. The CDR3 totals 14 residues. CDR3 nucleotides: TGTGCCAGCAGCGTAGAGTCAGTTGCTGACATTCAGTACTTC. Translating it yields CASSVESVADIQYF.

This chain connects TRBV19 to TRBJ2-2; unclear D gene. Trimming removed 8 bases from V and 7 bases from J, with 11 bases in between. The CDR3 is 12 amino acids. Per the germline V gene, CDR1 is LNHDA and CDR2 is SQIVND (reference sequence). CDR3 coding DNA: TGTGCCAGTGACGGATGGGGCGGGGAGCTGTTTTTT. This sequence encodes CASDGWGGELFF. Full variable domain (outside the CDR3, taken from reference TRBV19 and TRBJ2-2): DGGITQSPKYLFRKEGQNVTLSCEQNLNHDAMYWYRQDPGQGLRLIYYSQIVNDFQKGDIAEGYSVSREKKESFPLTVTSAQKNPTAFYLCASDGWGGELFFGEGSRLTVL.

The chain uses TRBV9 and TRBJ2-7; 8 bases map to TRBD2. Looked up from germline, CDR1 is SGDLS and CDR2 is YYNGEE. Unmatched junction bases numbered 8, after V lost 4 bases and J lost 2 bases. The CDR3 extends over 15 amino acids. CDR3 protein: CASSRGGEPTYEQYF. CDR3 sequence (DNA): TGTGCCAGCAGCCGGGGGGGTGAACCGACCTACGAGCAGTACTTC.

The genes are TRBV11-3 and TRBJ2-4, with 7 positions matching TRBD1. With V trimmed by 5 bases and J by 6 bases, 7 bases remained unmatched. Per germline, CDR1 SGHNT and CDR2 YENEEA. This CDR3 has 14 residues. This CDR3 is CASSPGTALNIQYF. The DNA for the CDR3 is TGTGCCAGCAGCCCCGGGACAGCTTTAAACATTCAGTACTTC.

Remarks on this clone: The same CDR3 arises from other DNA sequences in this sample as well. The chain uses TRBV20-1 and TRBJ2-1, with D possibly being TRBD2 (6 bases). Trimming took off 6 bases at V and 10 bases at J, with 10 bases between the two ends. The germline gives CDR1 DFQATT, CDR2 SNEGSKA (reference sequence). The CDR3 extends over 10 amino acids. Here the CDR3 reads CSALAEEQFF. In DNA form, the CDR3 reads TGCAGTGCCTTAGCGGAAGAGCAGTTCTTC.

The rearrangement links TRBV2 to TRBJ1-4, with 11 bases matching TRBD1. The germline gives CDR1 SNHLY, CDR2 FYNNEI. Trimming removed 9 bases from V and 5 bases from J; junction bases left unmatched: 11. This CDR3 has 16 residues. As DNA, the CDR3 is TGTGCCAGTGGACAGGGGGCGCAGAAGGCAAATGAAAAACTGTTTTTT. Translated: CASGQGAQKANEKLFF.

This chain links TRBV10-3 with TRBJ2-1; TRBD1 or TRBD2 may be the D gene (5 bases each). This CDR3 has 14 residues. V gave up 8 bases and J gave up 0 bases, with 11 bases separating them. Germline CDR1 and CDR2: ENHRY and SYGVKD. The CDR3 is CAIGGLISYNEQFF. As DNA, the CDR3 is TGTGCCATCGGGGGATTGATCTCCTACAATGAGCAGTTCTTC.

This clone was counted only a few times. The gene calls are TRBV29-1 and TRBJ2-7; tentative D call: TRBD1 (6 bases). V was pared by 7 bases and J by 9 bases, with 19 bases between. This CDR3 is built from 12 residues. Germline CDR1 is SQVTM and CDR2 is ANQGSEA. The CDR3 nucleotides read TGCAGCGCCGGGACAACATTCCCTGGGCAGTACTTC. Protein product: CSAGTTFPGQYF.

This clone was observed once. The genes are TRBV2 and TRBJ2-7; D remains unclear. This CDR3 region has 11 residues. Germline CDR1 SNHLY, CDR2 FYNNEI. With 5 bases removed from V and 7 bases from J, the gap between germline ends came to 9 bases. The CDR3 DNA reads TGTGCCAGCAGTTCTAAATGGGAGCAGTACTTC. Translating gives CASSSKWEQYF.